Each of the 25 T cell receptor beta chains below was sequenced from the same sample in a study of cytomegalovirus exposure and HLA in healthy donors. The primer mix had 60 Vbeta and 13 Jbeta primers. Clones were sequenced by immunoSEQ multiplex PCR, and TCRdb holds only the in-frame ones, with some missing. This sample has some 220,000 clones, with about 89% found just once. The specimen was PBMCs. The receptors derive from a woman younger than 30 in good health and CMV-seronegative.

The chain employs TRBV5-1 and TRBJ1-1; possible D gene TRBD1, 5 bases. V lost 6 bases and J 0 bases, leaving 15 bases between the germline ends. Germline CDR1 is SGHRS and CDR2 is YFSETQ. The CDR3 has 15 amino acids. The CDR3 DNA reads TGCGCCAGCATCCTTGGGGGGGGTATGAACACTGAAGCTTTCTTT. The encoded protein is CASILGGGMNTEAFF.

The genes are TRBV19 and TRBJ2-1, with TRBD1 as a possible D gene (5 bases). This CDR3 contains 13 residues. Germline CDR1 reads LNHDA; CDR2 reads SQIVND (reference sequence). V shed 2 bases and J shed 6 bases, with 8 bases lying between them. Written as DNA, the CDR3 is TGTGCCAGTAGTATATCAGGGCCCAATGAGCAGTTCTTC. Encoded protein: CASSISGPNEQFF.

The genes are TRBV5-6 and TRBJ2-7, with 8 bases that match TRBD2. Per the germline V gene, CDR1 is SGHDT and CDR2 is YYEEEE. The CDR3 loop spans 15 amino acids. Trimming removed 4 bases from V and 9 bases from J; junction bases left unmatched: 15. CDR3 in DNA: TGTGCCAGCAGCCACAGCGGGGGCGCTGGTATTGTGCAGTACTTC. This sequence encodes CASSHSGGAGIVQYF.

The chain uses TRBV7-2 and TRBJ2-2; TRBD2 matches at 7 bases. Trimming at V came to 4 bases and at J to 6 bases, leaving 8 bases not matched to a gene. The CDR3 has 15 amino acids. CDR1 is SGHTA and CDR2 is FQGNSA in the germline V gene. The DNA of the CDR3 is TGTGCCAGCAGCTCCGAACGACTAGCCGCCGGGGAGCTGTTTTTT. Translated: CASSSERLAAGELFF.

V gene TRBV7-9 combines with J gene TRBJ1-1; no definite D call. V shed 5 bases and J shed 0 bases, with 13 bases lying between them. The length of the CDR3 is 15 residues. Germline V gene data show CDR1 as SEHNR and CDR2 as FQNEAQ (reference sequence). The CDR3 spells CASSRREIMNTEAFF. CDR3 sequence (DNA): TGTGCCAGCAGCCGTCGGGAGATCATGAACACTGAAGCTTTCTTT. Drawing the rest from reference TRBV7-9 and TRBJ1-1, the complete variable domain is DTGVSQNPRHKITKRGQNVTFRCDPISEHNRLYWYRQTLGQGPEFLTYFQNEAQLEKSRLLSDRFSAERPKGSFSTLEIQRTEQGDSAMYLCASSRREIMNTEAFFGQGTRLTVV.

V and J are TRBV10-3 and TRBJ2-7, with 15 positions matching TRBD2. With 8 bases clipped from V and 6 bases from J, the junction kept 2 bases outside the gene matches. The CDR3 is 13 amino acids. In germline, CDR1 is ENHRY, CDR2 SYGVKD. The CDR3 loop reads CAISGLAGGEQYF. As DNA, the CDR3 is TGTGCCATCTCGGGACTAGCGGGGGGCGAGCAGTACTTC.

The genes are TRBV27 and TRBJ2-3, with no clear D. V lost 2 bases to trimming and J lost 4 bases, with 7 bases between them. CDR3 length: 13 amino acids. Germline V lookup: CDR1 MNHEY, CDR2 SMNVEV (reference sequence). The CDR3 spells CASSLQSPDTQYF. CDR3 nucleotide sequence: TGTGCCAGCAGTTTACAGTCCCCAGATACGCAGTATTTT.

The chain joins TRBV9 to TRBJ1-1; the match to TRBD1 covers 10 bases. The CDR3 extends over 17 amino acids. With 0 bases clipped from V and 0 bases from J, the junction kept 5 bases outside the gene matches. Germline lookup yields CDR1 SGDLS and CDR2 YYNGEE. CDR3 sequence reads: CASSVGRTGGVNTEAFF. Written as DNA, the CDR3 is TGTGCCAGCAGCGTAGGGAGGACAGGGGGGGTGAACACTGAAGCTTTCTTT.

The chain carries TRBV7-6 and TRBJ2-2; 9 positions agree with TRBD2. V shed 4 bases, J shed 0 bases, and the junction held 3 bases outside the gene matches. CDR1 and CDR2 (germline): SGHVS, FNYEAQ. This CDR3 is built from 16 residues. CDR3 loop: CASSSSGETNTGELFF. DNA of the CDR3: TGTGCCAGCAGCTCTAGCGGGGAGACGAACACCGGGGAGCTGTTTTTT.

This clone was counted once. The rearrangement links TRBV9 to TRBJ2-3; 9 positions agree with TRBD2. The V gene's germline CDR1 is SGDLS and CDR2 YYNGEE. Trimming at V came to 0 bases and at J to 4 bases, leaving 9 bases not matched to a gene. This CDR3 region has 17 residues. CDR3 nucleotides: TGTGCCAGCAGCGTAGTGGGTAGCGGGAGTTACCCAGATACGCAGTATTTT. Protein: CASSVVGSGSYPDTQYF.

This chain connects TRBV7-2 to TRBJ1-4; TRBD1 aligns across 7 bases. Per germline, CDR1 SGHTA and CDR2 FQGNSA. The CDR3 contains 15 residues. Trimming removed 3 bases from V and 0 bases from J; junction bases left unmatched: 1. In nucleotides, the CDR3 is TGTGCCAGCAGCTTTGACAGGGCAACTAATGAAAAACTGTTTTTT. It codes for CASSFDRATNEKLFF. Full variable domain (missing parts from reference TRBV7-2 and TRBJ1-4): GAGVSQSPSNKVTEKGKDVELRCDPISGHTALYWYRQSLGQGLEFLIYFQGNSAPDKSGLPSDRFSAERTGGSVSTLTIQRTQQEDSAVYLCASSFDRATNEKLFFGSGTQLSVL.

The genes are TRBV10-3 and TRBJ1-5, with D perhaps matching TRBD1 (5 bases). CDR1 is ENHRY and CDR2 is SYGVKD in the germline V gene. The CDR3 spans 17 residues. V lost 0 bases and J lost 3, with 15 bases in between. CDR3 loop: CAISESNGGGPNQPQHF. Written as DNA, the CDR3 is TGTGCCATCAGTGAGTCGAATGGGGGAGGTCCCAATCAGCCCCAGCATTTT.

This clone was counted a single time. The chain links TRBV7-9 to TRBJ2-1; 7 bases map to TRBD2. The V and J ends lost 1 base and 7 bases, in that order; junction bases with no gene match: 1. CDR3 length: 13 residues. Germline values: CDR1 SEHNR, CDR2 FQNEAQ (reference sequence). CDR3: CASSLEGLNEQFF. In DNA form, the CDR3 reads TGTGCCAGCAGCTTAGAGGGACTAAATGAGCAGTTCTTC.

This chain connects TRBV9 to TRBJ2-2, with TRBD1 identical over 9 bases. V lost 4 bases to trimming and J lost 5 bases; unmatched junction nucleotides: 6. Germline V gives CDR1 SGDLS, CDR2 YYNGEE. This CDR3 is built from 15 residues. CDR3 in amino acids: CASSKDRGRTGELFF. The DNA for the CDR3 is TGTGCCAGCAGCAAGGACAGGGGAAGGACCGGGGAGCTGTTTTTT.

The V call is TRBV5-1, the J call TRBJ2-1, with 11 bases identical to TRBD2. Trimming removed 4 bases from V and 10 bases from J; junction bases left unmatched: 10. Germline V gene sequence: CDR1 SGHRS, CDR2 YFSETQ. The CDR3 spans 15 residues. DNA for the CDR3: TGCGCCAGCAGCATACTAGCGGGGGCCGGGTTCGAGCAGTTCTTC. It yields the protein CASSILAGAGFEQFF.

The chain couples TRBV29-1 to TRBJ1-2; D is unclear. The length of the CDR3 is 13 residues. The V end was cut by 6 bases, the J end by 10 bases, with 21 bases between. From germline, CDR1 is SQVTM and CDR2 ANQGSEA. The CDR3 DNA is TGCAGCGTGCCCGTAGGAGGTGAGGATGTCTACACCTTC. It yields the protein CSVPVGGEDVYTF.

The genes are TRBV5-6 and TRBJ2-1; D is uncertain. Germline V CDR1 and CDR2: SGHDT, YYEEEE. V was cut by 2 bases and J by 9 bases, with 6 bases left in between. The CDR3 sequence is 11 residues long. CDR3 region: CASSLSREQFF. The CDR3 coding sequence is TGTGCCAGCAGCTTATCTCGTGAGCAGTTCTTC.

As to this clone: The germline gene is not matched at one end of the junction; a read error may be the cause. The CDR3 region has the DNA TGTTCCAGCAGCATAACTTCCTATGGCTACACCTTC. As protein: CSSSITSYGYTF. J is TRBJ1-2 and V is TRBV7-9; the D is unclear. From germline, CDR1 is SEHNR and CDR2 FQNEAQ (reference sequence). The CDR3 runs 12 residues.

The rearrangement links TRBV6-6 to TRBJ2-7, with 7 bases that match TRBD1. The V and J ends lost 6 bases and 0 bases, in that order; junction bases with no gene match: 8. Germline V gene lookup returns CDR1 MNHNY and CDR2 SVGAGI (reference sequence). The CDR3 runs 15 residues. The CDR3 DNA is TGTGCCAGCAGGGATAACAGGGGCAACTCCTACGAGCAGTACTTC. Translating it yields CASRDNRGNSYEQYF.

The gene calls are TRBV7-9 and TRBJ2-6, with D perhaps matching TRBD1 (5 bases). CDR1 is SEHNR and CDR2 is FQNEAQ in the germline V gene (reference sequence). V lost 2 bases to trimming and J lost 2 bases, with 7 bases between them. This CDR3 contains 15 residues. The CDR3 DNA is TGTGCCAGCAGCTTAATCAGGGCTGGGGCCAACGTCCTGACTTTC. Its translation is CASSLIRAGANVLTF.

This chain connects TRBV6-1 to TRBJ2-7, with D maybe TRBD1 (5 bases). The germline V gene encodes CDR1 MNHNS and CDR2 SASEGT. Trimming stripped 6 bases from V and 1 base from J, with 16 bases between. The CDR3 runs 15 residues. CDR3 amino acids: CASRVDSSFSYEQYF. The CDR3 DNA reads as TGTGCCAGCAGGGTAGACAGTTCCTTTTCCTACGAGCAGTACTTC.

In DNA, the CDR3 is TGTGCCAGCAAGCGGCCGAACACCGGGGAGCTGTTTTTT. Amino acids: CASKRPNTGELFF. The genes are TRBV4-2 and TRBJ2-2, with a weak D call TRBD2 (5 bases). Germline CDR1 and CDR2: LGHNA and YNFKEQ. This CDR3 comprises 13 residues. V was shortened by 7 bases and J by 0 bases, with 6 bases between the two germline ends.

V gene TRBV4-1 combines with J gene TRBJ2-7, with 8 positions matching TRBD1. Germline CDR1 MGHRA, CDR2 YSYEKL. After removal of 1 base from V and 5 bases from J, the junction contained 25 bases not matched to a gene. The CDR3 sequence is 21 residues long. The CDR3 region is CASSQGTLRDRPRGRVDEQYF. CDR3 DNA sequence: TGCGCCAGCAGCCAAGGGACCCTCCGGGACAGGCCGCGGGGTAGGGTCGACGAGCAGTACTTC.

This chain uses TRBV30 with TRBJ1-1; D possibly corresponds to TRBD1 (5 bases). The CDR3 extends over 13 amino acids. With 7 bases removed from V and 1 base from J, the gap between germline ends came to 13 bases. Germline V gene lookup returns CDR1 GTSNPN and CDR2 SVGIG (reference sequence). Written as DNA, the CDR3 is TGTGCCTTCCAGGTACAGGCGAACACTGAAGCTTTCTTT. It yields the protein CAFQVQANTEAFF.

J is TRBJ1-5 and V is TRBV4-1; D not resolved. CDR3 size: 14 residues. V was clipped by 0 bases and J by 5 bases, with 8 bases between them. CDR1 is MGHRA, CDR2 YSYEKL, per germline. CDR3 residues: CASSQEHRDQPQHF. The CDR3 bases are TGCGCCAGCAGCCAAGAGCACCGGGATCAGCCCCAGCATTTT.